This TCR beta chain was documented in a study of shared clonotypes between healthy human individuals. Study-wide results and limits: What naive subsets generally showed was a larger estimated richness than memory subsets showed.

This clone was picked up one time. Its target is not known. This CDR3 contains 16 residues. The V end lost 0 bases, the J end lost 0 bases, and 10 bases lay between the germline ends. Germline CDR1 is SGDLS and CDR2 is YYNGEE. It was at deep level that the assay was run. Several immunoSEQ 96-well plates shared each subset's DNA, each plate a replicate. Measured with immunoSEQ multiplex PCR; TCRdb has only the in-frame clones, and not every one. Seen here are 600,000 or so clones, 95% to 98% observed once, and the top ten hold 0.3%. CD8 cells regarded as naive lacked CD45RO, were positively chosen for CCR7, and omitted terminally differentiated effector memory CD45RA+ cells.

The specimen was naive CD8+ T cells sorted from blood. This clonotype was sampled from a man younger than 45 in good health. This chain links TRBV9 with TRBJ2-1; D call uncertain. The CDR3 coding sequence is TGTGCCAGCAGCGTAGAGGGCCGGAGCTCCTACAATGAGCAGTTCTTC. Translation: CASSVEGRSSYNEQFF.